Included here is one T cell receptor (beta chain) sequence, with context. Profiling relied on immunoSEQ multiplex PCR, and the TCRdb table lists in-frame clones only, not all of them. This table has approximately 66,000 clones, 90% appearing once. These data belong to a study of control samples from healthy donors and cancer patients. The specimen sequenced was PBMCs. This clonotype originated in a man aged 55 to 70 with colorectal cancer.

CDR3 bases: TGTGCCAGCAGCCTCTCAACAGCTTCTTCTCAAGATACGCAGTATTTT. It yields the protein CASSLSTASSQDTQYF. The J gene is TRBJ2-3, the V gene TRBV9; D is unresolved. Germline-derived CDR1 and CDR2 are SGDLS and YYNGEE. Trimming shortened V by 4 bases and J by 5 bases, and 20 bases separated the two germline ends. The CDR3 contains 16 residues.